This T cell receptor (beta chain) is from a study of blood T cell repertoires in COVID-19. Study-level information: Samples taken during acute and convalescent COVID-19 were collected in the United States, Italy and Spain. From T cells, B-cell-depleted T cells, or PBMCs came the material, which was cDNA or gDNA.

In the original workflow: Amplified reference gene primers provided the basis for estimating nucleated cell counts. Measured with immunoSEQ multiplex PCR; TCRdb has only the in-frame clones, and not every one. Clone size and the V and J calls come from that table; the DNA yielded D and trimming. The data contain under 200,000 clones, around 80% of them singletons. Germline assignment: CDR1 SNHLY and CDR2 FYNNEI. V shed 4 bases and J shed 8 bases, with 12 bases lying between them. This CDR3 has 12 amino acids. This sequence was found in a man in his 70s with active or convalescent COVID-19. This sequence joins TRBV2 and TRBJ2-7; TRBD1 might be the D (7 bases). Sequencing was performed on peripheral blood. The CDR3 loop reads CASSGGTAKQYF. The CDR3 nucleotides are TGTGCCAGCAGTGGCGGGACAGCCAAGCAGTACTTC.